The T cell receptor beta chain described here comes from a study of cytomegalovirus exposure and HLA in healthy donors. Clones were sequenced by immunoSEQ multiplex PCR, and TCRdb holds only the in-frame ones, with some missing. The profile shows about 50,000 clones, around 91% of them singletons. This clone has only a few counts. Its specificity is unknown. The donors belonged to the approximately 120-subject validation cohort, separate from the roughly 720-subject first cohort. General study results and limits: Cytomegalovirus status was reportedly diagnosed by the classifier with high sensitivity and specificity.

The ends were cut back, 5 bases at V and 4 bases at J, with 14 bases in the middle. The CDR3 contains 14 residues. The germline gives CDR1 SGHAT, CDR2 FQNNGV. Sequencing was done on a sample of PBMCs. This clonotype was obtained from a man between 18 and 29 years old in good health and CMV-seronegative. The chain employs TRBV11-2 and TRBJ1-2, with D possibly TRBD1 on 5 matching bases. In DNA form, the CDR3 reads TGTGCCAGCAGCCCGCGGACGGGGGTCTATGGCTACACCTTC. It codes for CASSPRTGVYGYTF.